A single TCR beta chain is shown here with its context. The clone's antigen remains unknown. Base quality data are lacking; no much larger clone is found one base away. The data originate from a study of cytotoxic CD8 clonotypes in ibrutinib-treated CLL (dated by TCRdb to the early 2020s). Looking at the study overall: The cohort included around 16 treatment-naive and ten to eleven relapsed/refractory patients; 17 were IGHV unmutated. Responses were partial in approximately 24 patients and complete in 2; after median about 63 months follow-up, roughly 14 stayed in remission and about 12 progressed. Response samples were taken after a median of 12 months on treatment, ranging from about 6 to 40 months. Samples averaged about 260,000 productive templates and approximately 100,000 productive rearrangements. Of the approximately 90 people in the trial, 25 to 30 had longitudinal samples available. Cryopreserved peripheral blood mononuclear cells were collected before treatment, at response, and at either disease progression or sustained remission. Patients were still on ibrutinib when every remission and progressive disease sample was collected.

What this sample's time point label stands for: about a year on ibrutinib. For TCR beta library preparation, around 2 micrograms of genomic DNA were isolated from cryopreserved PBMCs. Longitudinal blood samples from CLL patients receiving ibrutinib monotherapy were subjected to high-throughput TCR beta sequencing. The patients took part in an open-label, single-center phase 2 trial of ibrutinib monotherapy. On a MiSeq, deep resolution sequencing aimed for a depth between 1 in 1 million and 1 in 200,000 T cells, with each clonotype covered approximately 9.2x on average. The immunoSEQ hsTCRB Kit was used to generate TCR beta libraries. In the source study's methods: The data were analyzed with ImmunoSEQ Analyzer and ImmunoSEQ Data Assistant, and V, D and J gene assignments followed IMGT definitions. Clonality, which ranges from 0 to 1, was calculated as one minus the normalized Shannon entropy of productive rearrangement frequencies. Only overrepresented clonotypes making up at least 0.05% of each patient's repertoire were included in the public clonotype analysis. Some 13 age-matched healthy donor repertoires from immuneACCESS were used as controls for clonality. TCRdb took over this immuneACCESS table, retaining in-frame rearrangements with V and J assigned. Such tables are incomplete; in checked studies, under half of the missing clones stem from an unresolved V gene, and the remainder is unexplained. That table gives V, J and clone size, and the DNA gave D and trimming. A total of some 160,000 clones appear in this sample, 70% to 85% of them only once. The ten largest clonotypes hold around 2% of the sample.

The CDR3 goes from the cysteine to the phenylalanine over 13 residues. Of the read, only the CDR3 DNA is kept; its 39 bases are in frame from base 1. The V end loses 5 bases and the J end loses 5 bases, and a stretch of 13 bases separates them. CDR1 and CDR2 (SGHNT, YYREEE) derive from the germline V gene (reference sequence). What the research found in general, with its limitations: Public clonotypes were rare and either shrank or stayed stable during treatment, and the rise in clonality at ibrutinib response reflected expansion of private clonotypes. Sustained-remission and progressing patients did not have matched sampling times, and lymph node repertoires were not examined. Baseline clonality was found to be higher than that of age-matched healthy donors and was strongly correlated with circulating CD8+ T-cell counts. Clonality rose at ibrutinib response, remained stable during sustained remission, and dropped back toward baseline at progression.

The TCR sequence derives from a human donor with chronic lymphocytic leukemia. The sample here was PBMCs, taken after 12 months of ibrutinib treatment. The sequence links TRBV5-4 to TRBJ1-1; too little of a D gene remains to name it. The CDR3 amino acid sequence is: CASSTGFQTEAFF. The DNA is TGTGCCAGCAGTACGGGATTTCAGACTGAAGCTTTCTTT.